A selection of T cell receptor beta chains follows, all from one sample in a study of cytomegalovirus exposure and HLA in healthy donors. Produced via immunoSEQ multiplex PCR; TCRdb's table is partial and in-frame only. Its table records tens of thousands of clones. The sequencing input was PBMCs. The source of these receptors is a male donor in good health and CMV-seronegative. Each CDR3 is given with its conserved first and last residue.

v_call: TRBV19; j_call: TRBJ2-2; cdr3_aa: CASIASGLNTGELFF
v_call: TRBV20-1; j_call: TRBJ2-7; cdr3_aa: CSGGGSYEQYF
v_call: TRBV19; j_call: TRBJ1-3; cdr3_aa: CASSMNTDSGNTIYF
v_call: TRBV14; j_call: TRBJ2-1; cdr3_aa: CASSQESMGLGGEQFF
v_call: TRBV4-2; j_call: TRBJ2-3; cdr3_aa: CASSQGSYDTQYF
v_call: TRBV7-9; j_call: TRBJ1-1; cdr3_aa: CASSSGWGNTEAFF
v_call: TRBV4-1; j_call: TRBJ2-3; cdr3_aa: CASSQGAGVRATESTDTQYF
v_call: TRBV7-3; j_call: TRBJ2-1; cdr3_aa: CASSLNGVSYNEQFF
v_call: TRBV21-1; j_call: TRBJ2-1; cdr3_aa: CASSKGSGRYNEQFF
v_call: TRBV6-5; j_call: TRBJ2-1; cdr3_aa: CASSYGPGQYNEQFF
v_call: TRBV14; j_call: TRBJ2-6; cdr3_aa: CASSHLQGASPSSGANVLTF
v_call: TRBV5-1; j_call: TRBJ2-2; cdr3_aa: CASSLRLTGELFF
v_call: TRBV7-9; j_call: TRBJ1-5; cdr3_aa: CASSQGGNQPQHF
v_call: TRBV29-1; j_call: TRBJ2-5; cdr3_aa: CSVEGSLAGVQETQYF
v_call: TRBV12-5; j_call: TRBJ2-7; cdr3_aa: CASGLSTGTGEQYF
v_call: TRBV7-2; j_call: TRBJ2-5; cdr3_aa: CASSPRTSWQTQYF
v_call: TRBV5-4; j_call: TRBJ1-1; cdr3_aa: CASSDRTGVVAFF
v_call: TRBV7-8; j_call: TRBJ2-7; cdr3_aa: CASSPQGGVYEQYF
v_call: TRBV5-1; j_call: TRBJ2-3; cdr3_aa: CASSLTGAQDTQYF
v_call: TRBV30; j_call: TRBJ2-1; cdr3_aa: CAWSSNNEQFF
v_call: TRBV6-1; j_call: TRBJ1-2; cdr3_aa: CASSEGTGNYGYTF
v_call: TRBV5-5; j_call: TRBJ2-7; cdr3_aa: CASSPTGGPYEQYF
v_call: TRBV27; j_call: TRBJ2-7; cdr3_aa: CASSFSGGYEQYF
v_call: TRBV27; j_call: TRBJ2-1; cdr3_aa: CASSFGLVGNEQFF
v_call: TRBV4-1; j_call: TRBJ1-1; cdr3_aa: CASSQLGRRPEAFF
v_call: TRBV7-9; j_call: TRBJ2-1; cdr3_aa: CASSSTSGRVAEQFF
v_call: TRBV7-2; j_call: TRBJ1-5; cdr3_aa: CASSLSPGGTHQPQHF
v_call: TRBV19; j_call: TRBJ1-2; cdr3_aa: CASNPPGQGAYGYTF
v_call: TRBV18; j_call: TRBJ2-1; cdr3_aa: CASSPPLAGSSNEQFF
v_call: TRBV19; j_call: TRBJ2-1; cdr3_aa: CASATSGKSYNEQFF
v_call: TRBV4-2; j_call: -; cdr3_aa: CASSQGPRPRAHEQYF
v_call: TRBV15; j_call: TRBJ2-4; cdr3_aa: CATSSRSGKLKNIQYF
v_call: TRBV19; j_call: TRBJ1-1; cdr3_aa: CASSPTGERTEAFF
v_call: TRBV5-5; j_call: TRBJ2-3; cdr3_aa: CAPSMPTRRIMGTDTQYF